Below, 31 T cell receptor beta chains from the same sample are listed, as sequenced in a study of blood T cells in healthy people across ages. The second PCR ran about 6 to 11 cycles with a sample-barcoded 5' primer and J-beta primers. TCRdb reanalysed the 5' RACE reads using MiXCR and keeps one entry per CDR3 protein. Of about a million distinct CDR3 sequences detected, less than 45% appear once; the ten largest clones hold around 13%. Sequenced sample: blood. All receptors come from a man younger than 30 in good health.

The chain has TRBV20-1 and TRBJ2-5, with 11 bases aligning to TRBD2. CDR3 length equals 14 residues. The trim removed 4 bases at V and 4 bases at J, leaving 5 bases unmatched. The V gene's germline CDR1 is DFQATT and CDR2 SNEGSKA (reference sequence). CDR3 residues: CSATGTSGTETQYF. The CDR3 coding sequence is TGCAGTGCTACCGGGACTAGCGGAACAGAGACCCAGTACTTC.

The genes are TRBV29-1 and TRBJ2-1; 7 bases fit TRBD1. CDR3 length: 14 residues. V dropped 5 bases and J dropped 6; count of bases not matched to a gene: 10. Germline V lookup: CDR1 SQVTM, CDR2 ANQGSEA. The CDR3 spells CSVRTGTTLNEQFF. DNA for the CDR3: TGCAGCGTTCGGACAGGCACGACCCTCAATGAGCAGTTCTTC.

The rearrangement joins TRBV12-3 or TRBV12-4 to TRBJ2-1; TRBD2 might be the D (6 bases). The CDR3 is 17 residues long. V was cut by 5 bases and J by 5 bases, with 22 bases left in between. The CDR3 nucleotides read TGTGCCAGCAGTCCATCCTCTTGGACTACGGTAAACAATGAGCAGTTCTTC. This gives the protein CASSPSSWTTVNNEQFF.

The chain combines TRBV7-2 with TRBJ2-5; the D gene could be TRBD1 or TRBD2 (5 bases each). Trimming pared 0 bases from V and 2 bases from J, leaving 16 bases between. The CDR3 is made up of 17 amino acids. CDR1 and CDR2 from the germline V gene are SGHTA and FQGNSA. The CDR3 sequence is CASSLAWGTRKQETQYF. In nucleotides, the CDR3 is TGTGCCAGCAGCTTAGCCTGGGGGACCAGGAAACAAGAGACCCAGTACTTC.

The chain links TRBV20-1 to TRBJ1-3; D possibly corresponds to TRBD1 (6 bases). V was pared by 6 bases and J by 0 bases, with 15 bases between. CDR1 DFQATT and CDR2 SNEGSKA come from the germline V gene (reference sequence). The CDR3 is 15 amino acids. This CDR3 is CSASRGGNSGNTIYF. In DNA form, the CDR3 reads TGCAGTGCATCAAGGGGGGGCAACTCTGGAAACACCATATATTTT.

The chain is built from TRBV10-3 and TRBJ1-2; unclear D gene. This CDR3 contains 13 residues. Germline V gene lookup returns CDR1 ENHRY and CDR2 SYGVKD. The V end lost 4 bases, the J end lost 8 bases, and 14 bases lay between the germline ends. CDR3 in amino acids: CAISARTDQGYTF. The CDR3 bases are TGTGCCATCAGTGCTAGGACGGACCAGGGCTACACCTTC.

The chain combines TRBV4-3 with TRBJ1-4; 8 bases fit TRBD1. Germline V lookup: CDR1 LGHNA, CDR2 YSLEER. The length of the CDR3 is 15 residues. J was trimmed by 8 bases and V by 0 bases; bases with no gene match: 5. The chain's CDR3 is CASSQDRRTGEKLFF. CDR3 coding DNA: TGCGCCAGCAGCCAAGATCGACGGACAGGGGAAAAACTGTTTTTT.

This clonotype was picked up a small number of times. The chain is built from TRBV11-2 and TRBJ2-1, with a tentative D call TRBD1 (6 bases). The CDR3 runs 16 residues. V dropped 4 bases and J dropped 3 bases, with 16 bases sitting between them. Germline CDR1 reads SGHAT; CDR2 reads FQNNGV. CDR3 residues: CASSSKHQGGYNEQFF. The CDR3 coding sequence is TGTGCCAGCAGCTCCAAACACCAAGGGGGCTACAATGAGCAGTTCTTC.

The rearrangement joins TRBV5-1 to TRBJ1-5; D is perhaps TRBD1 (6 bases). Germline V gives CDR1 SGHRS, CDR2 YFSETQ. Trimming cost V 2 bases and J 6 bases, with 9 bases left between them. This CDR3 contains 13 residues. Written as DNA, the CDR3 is TGCGCCAGCAGCTTTACAGGGAGTCAGCCCCAGCATTTT. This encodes CASSFTGSQPQHF.

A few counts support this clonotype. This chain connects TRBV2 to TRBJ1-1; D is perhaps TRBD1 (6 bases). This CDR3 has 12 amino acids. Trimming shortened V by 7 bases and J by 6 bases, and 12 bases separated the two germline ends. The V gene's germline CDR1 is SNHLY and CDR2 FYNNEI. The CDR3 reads CASNLGQSEAFF. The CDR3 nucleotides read TGTGCCAGCAATCTGGGACAATCTGAAGCTTTCTTT. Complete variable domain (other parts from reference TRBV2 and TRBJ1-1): EPEVTQTPSHQVTQMGQEVILRCVPISNHLYFYWYRQILGQKVEFLVSFYNNEISEKSEIFDDQFSVERPDGSNFTLKIRSTKLEDSAMYFCASNLGQSEAFFGQGTRLTVV.

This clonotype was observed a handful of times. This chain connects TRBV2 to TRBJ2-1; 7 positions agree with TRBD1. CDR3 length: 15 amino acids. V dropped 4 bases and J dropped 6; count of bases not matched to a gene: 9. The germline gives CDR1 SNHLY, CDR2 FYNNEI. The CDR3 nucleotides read TGTGCCAGCAGTGTTGGGGGACAGCGACCCAATGAGCAGTTCTTC. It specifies CASSVGGQRPNEQFF.

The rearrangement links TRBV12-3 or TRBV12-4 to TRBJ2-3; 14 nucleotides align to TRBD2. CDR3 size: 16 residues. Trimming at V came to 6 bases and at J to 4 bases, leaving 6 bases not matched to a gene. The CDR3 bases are TGTGCCAGCAGGGTGAAGGGACTAGCGGGGGCAGATACGCAGTATTTT. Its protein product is CASRVKGLAGADTQYF.

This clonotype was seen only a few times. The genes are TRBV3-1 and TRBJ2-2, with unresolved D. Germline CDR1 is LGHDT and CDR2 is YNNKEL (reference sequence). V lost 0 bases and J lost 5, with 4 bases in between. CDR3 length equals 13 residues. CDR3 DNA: TGTGCCAGCAGCCAAGATTTAACCGGGGAGCTGTTTTTT. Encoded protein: CASSQDLTGELFF.

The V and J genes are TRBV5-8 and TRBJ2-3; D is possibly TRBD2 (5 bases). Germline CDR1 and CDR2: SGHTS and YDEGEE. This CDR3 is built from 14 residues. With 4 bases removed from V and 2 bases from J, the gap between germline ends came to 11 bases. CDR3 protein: CASSVELATDTQYF. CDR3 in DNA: TGTGCCAGCAGCGTGGAGCTAGCCACAGATACGCAGTATTTT.

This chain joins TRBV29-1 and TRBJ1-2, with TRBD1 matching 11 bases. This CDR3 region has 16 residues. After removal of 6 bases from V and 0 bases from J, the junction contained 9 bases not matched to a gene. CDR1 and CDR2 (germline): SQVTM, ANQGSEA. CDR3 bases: TGCAGCGTCACCGGGACAGGGGGAACAGCTAACTATGGCTACACCTTC. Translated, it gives CSVTGTGGTANYGYTF.

CDR3 sequence (DNA): TGTGCCAGCAGTTACGCGGAAGGAATCGGCCAAAAACTGTTTTTT. Its protein is CASSYAEGIGQKLFF. This chain links TRBV6-5 with TRBJ1-4; D not resolved. Trimming pared 2 bases from V and 9 bases from J, leaving 16 bases between. The CDR3 contains 15 residues. CDR1 is MNHEY and CDR2 is SVGAGI in the germline V gene.

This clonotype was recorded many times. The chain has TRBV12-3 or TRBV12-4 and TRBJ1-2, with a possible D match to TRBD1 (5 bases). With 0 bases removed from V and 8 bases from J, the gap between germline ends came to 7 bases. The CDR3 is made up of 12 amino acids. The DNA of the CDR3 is TGTGCCAGCAGTTTAGCAGGGGACGGCTACACCTTC. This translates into CASSLAGDGYTF.

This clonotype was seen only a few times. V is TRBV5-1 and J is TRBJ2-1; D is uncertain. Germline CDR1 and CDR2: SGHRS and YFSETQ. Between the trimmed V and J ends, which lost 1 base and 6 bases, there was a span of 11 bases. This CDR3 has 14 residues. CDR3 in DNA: TGCGCCAGCAGCTTGATTGGGGATAGCAATGAGCAGTTCTTC. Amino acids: CASSLIGDSNEQFF.

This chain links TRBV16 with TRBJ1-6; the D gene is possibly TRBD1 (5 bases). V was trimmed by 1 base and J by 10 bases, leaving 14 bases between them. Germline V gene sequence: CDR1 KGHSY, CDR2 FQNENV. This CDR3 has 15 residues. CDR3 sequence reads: CASSQFDRSISPLHF. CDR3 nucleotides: TGTGCCAGCAGCCAATTCGACAGAAGTATCTCACCCCTCCACTTT.

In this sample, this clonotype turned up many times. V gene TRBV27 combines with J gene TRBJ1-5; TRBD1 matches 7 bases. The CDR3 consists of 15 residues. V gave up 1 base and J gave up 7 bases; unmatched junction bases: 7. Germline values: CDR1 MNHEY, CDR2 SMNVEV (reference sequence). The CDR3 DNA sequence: TGTGCCAGCAGTTTATTCCCCGACAGGGCACAGCCCCAGCATTTT. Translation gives CASSLFPDRAQPQHF.

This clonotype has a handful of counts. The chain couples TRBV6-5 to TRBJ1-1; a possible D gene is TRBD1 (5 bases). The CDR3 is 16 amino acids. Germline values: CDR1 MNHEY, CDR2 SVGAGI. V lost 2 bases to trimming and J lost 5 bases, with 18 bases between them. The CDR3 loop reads CASSYNTAGIGTEAFF. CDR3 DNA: TGTGCCAGCAGTTACAACACGGCAGGGATAGGGACTGAAGCTTTCTTT.

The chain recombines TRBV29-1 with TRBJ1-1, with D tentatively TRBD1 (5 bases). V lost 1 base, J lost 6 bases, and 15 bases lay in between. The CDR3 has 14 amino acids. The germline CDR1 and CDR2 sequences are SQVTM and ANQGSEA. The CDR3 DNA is TGCAGCGTTGAAGGAGGAGGGGCGGGGTCTGAAGCTTTCTTT. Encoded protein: CSVEGGGAGSEAFF.

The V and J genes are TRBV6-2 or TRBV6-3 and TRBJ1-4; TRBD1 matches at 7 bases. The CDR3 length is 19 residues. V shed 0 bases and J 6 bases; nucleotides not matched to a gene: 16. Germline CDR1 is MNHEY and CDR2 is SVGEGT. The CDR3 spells CASSYSSTGADEGDEKLFF. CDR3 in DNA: TGTGCCAGCAGTTACTCTTCCACAGGGGCCGACGAAGGGGATGAAAAACTGTTTTTT.

In nucleotides, the CDR3 is TGTGCCAGCAGTGAGACGGTGTGTCAGCCCCAGCATTTT. It translates to CASSETVCQPQHF. This chain joins TRBV6-2 or TRBV6-3 and TRBJ1-5; D remains ambiguous. Trimming removed 5 bases from V and 6 bases from J, with 11 bases in between. This CDR3 has 13 residues. Germline values: CDR1 MNHEY, CDR2 SVGEGT.

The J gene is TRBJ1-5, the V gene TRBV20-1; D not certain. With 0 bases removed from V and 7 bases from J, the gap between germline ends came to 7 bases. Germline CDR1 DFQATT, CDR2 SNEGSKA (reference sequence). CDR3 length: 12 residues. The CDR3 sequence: CSARENGQPQHF. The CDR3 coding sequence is TGCAGTGCTAGAGAGAATGGGCAGCCCCAGCATTTT.

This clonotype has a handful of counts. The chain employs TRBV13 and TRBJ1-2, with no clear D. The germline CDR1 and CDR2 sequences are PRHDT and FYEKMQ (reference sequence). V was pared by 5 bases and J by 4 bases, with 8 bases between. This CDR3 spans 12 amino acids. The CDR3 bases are TGTGCCAGCAGCCCCCACCTCTATGGCTACACCTTC. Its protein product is CASSPHLYGYTF. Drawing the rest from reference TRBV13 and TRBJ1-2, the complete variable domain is AAGVIQSPRHLIKEKRETATLKCYPIPRHDTVYWYQQGPGQDPQFLISFYEKMQSDKGSIPDRFSAQQFSDYHSELNMSSLELGDSALYFCASSPHLYGYTFGSGTRLTVV.

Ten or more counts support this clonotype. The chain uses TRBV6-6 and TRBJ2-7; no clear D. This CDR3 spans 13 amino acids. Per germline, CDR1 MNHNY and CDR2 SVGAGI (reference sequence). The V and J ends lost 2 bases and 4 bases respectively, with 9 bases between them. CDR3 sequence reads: CASSYQKEYEQYF. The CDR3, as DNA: TGTGCCAGCAGTTACCAAAAGGAGTACGAGCAGTACTTC.

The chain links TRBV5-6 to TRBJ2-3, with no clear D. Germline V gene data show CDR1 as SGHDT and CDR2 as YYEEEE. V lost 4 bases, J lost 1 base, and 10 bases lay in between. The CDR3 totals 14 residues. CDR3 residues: CASSVVWGTDTQYF. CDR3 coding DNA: TGTGCCAGCAGCGTGGTTTGGGGCACAGATACGCAGTATTTT.

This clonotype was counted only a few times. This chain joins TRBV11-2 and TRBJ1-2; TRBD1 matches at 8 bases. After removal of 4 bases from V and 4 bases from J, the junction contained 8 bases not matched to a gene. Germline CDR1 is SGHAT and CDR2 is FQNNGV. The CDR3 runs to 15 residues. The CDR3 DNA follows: TGTGCCAGCAGCTCCCCTAGACAGGGGATCTATGGCTACACCTTC. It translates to CASSSPRQGIYGYTF.

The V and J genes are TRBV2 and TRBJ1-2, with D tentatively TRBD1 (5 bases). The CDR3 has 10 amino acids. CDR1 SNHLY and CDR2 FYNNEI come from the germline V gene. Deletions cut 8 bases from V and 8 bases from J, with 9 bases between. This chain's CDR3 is CASFGAGYTF. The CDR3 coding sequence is TGTGCCAGCTTTGGGGCCGGCTACACCTTC.

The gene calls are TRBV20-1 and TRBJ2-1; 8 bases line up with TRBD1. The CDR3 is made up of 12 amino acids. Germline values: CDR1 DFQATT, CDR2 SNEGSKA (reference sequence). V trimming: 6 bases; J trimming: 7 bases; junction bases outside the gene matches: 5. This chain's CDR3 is CSALGQGNEQFF. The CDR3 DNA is TGCAGTGCCCTTGGACAGGGTAATGAGCAGTTCTTC.